This TCR beta chain originates from a study of blood T cell repertoires in COVID-19. Study background: Spain, Italy and the United States supplied samples that represented acute and convalescent COVID-19. PBMCs, B-cell-depleted T cells, or T cells provided the cDNA or gDNA that made up the material.

Per germline, CDR1 SGHRS and CDR2 YFSETQ. After removal of 3 bases from V and 4 bases from J, the junction contained 6 bases not matched to a gene. This CDR3 comprises 14 residues. Per the original methods: Reference gene primers were amplified, and this amplification served to estimate nucleated cell counts. Some clones are missing from TCRdb's copy, which holds only in-frame ones; the method was immunoSEQ multiplex PCR. V and J calls plus clone size are reproduced from that table; the DNA served to infer D and trimming. The table has 390,000 or so clones, around 90% seen once. Sequenced input: peripheral blood. The receptor comes from a man aged 18 to 35 with active or convalescent COVID-19. J is TRBJ1-2 and V is TRBV5-1; TRBD1 aligns across 7 bases. The CDR3 sequence is CASSSRAGGYGYTF. CDR3 sequence (DNA): TGCGCCAGCAGCTCCCGGGCAGGGGGCTATGGCTACACCTTC.